This T cell receptor (beta chain) was recovered during a study of cytomegalovirus exposure and HLA in healthy donors. Study results and limitations: Altogether, about 160 TCR beta chains were recorded as cytomegalovirus-associated. In vitro experiments confirmed that three CMV-associated chains were specific for CMV antigens.

Only one count was recorded for this clone. The antigen is undetermined. Here immunoSEQ multiplex PCR was the method, and the copy in TCRdb shows in-frame clones only, minus some. The sample has roughly 120,000 clones; nearly 90% are singletons. The TCR originated in a man aged 30 to 45 in good health and CMV-seronegative. Material for sequencing was PBMCs.

The CDR3 region has the DNA TGTGCCAGCAGCTTAGGCAGGGGTACTGAAGCTTTCTTT. Translated, it gives CASSLGRGTEAFF. The chain carries TRBV11-3 and TRBJ1-1; possibly TRBD1 for D (6 bases). CDR1 SGHNT and CDR2 YENEEA come from the germline V gene. The CDR3 covers 13 residues. V was trimmed by 1 base and J by 5 bases, leaving 8 bases between them.